The next 25 T cell receptor beta chains were all read from a single sample in a study of T cells in localized non-small cell lung cancer. Sequencing used immunoSEQ multiplex PCR; TCRdb keeps in-frame clones, though not all of them. Of about 1,000 clones in the sample, 20% to 25% are singletons; the top ten hold over 9%. The input for sequencing was normal lung tissue next to the tumor, taken before any cancer treatment. Receptors originate from a woman between 35 and 70 years old with stage III squamous cell lung carcinoma.

The rearrangement joins TRBV11-3 to TRBJ1-1; D is possibly TRBD1 (6 bases). The CDR3 is 15 amino acids. V dropped 1 base and J dropped 4 bases, with 13 bases sitting between them. In germline, CDR1 is SGHNT, CDR2 YENEEA. The CDR3 loop reads CASSLVVGGPTEAFF. CDR3 sequence (DNA): TGTGCCAGCAGCTTAGTGGTGGGGGGGCCCACTGAAGCTTTCTTT.

The rearrangement uses TRBV18 and TRBJ1-1, with a tentative D call TRBD1 (5 bases). The length of the CDR3 is 15 residues. Looked up from germline, CDR1 is KGHSH and CDR2 is LQKENI. V was shortened by 2 bases and J by 0 bases, with 10 bases between the two germline ends. For the CDR3, the DNA is TGTGCCAGCTCACCAATCGGGGCCATGAACACTGAAGCTTTCTTT. Its translation: CASSPIGAMNTEAFF.

By sample fraction, this clone is large. The chain employs TRBV29-1 and TRBJ2-1; tentative D call: TRBD2 (6 bases). The CDR3 has 15 residues. The germline V gene encodes CDR1 SQVTM and CDR2 ANQGSEA. Trimming pared 7 bases from V and 7 bases from J, leaving 23 bases between. In nucleotides, the CDR3 is TGCAGCGGTTGTGGGGGGAAAGGGTTACAAAATGAGCAGTTCTTC. This sequence encodes CSGCGGKGLQNEQFF.

The CDR3 DNA reads as TGTGCCACCAGCAGAGGGGGACAGGGCGGCACCGGGGAGCTGTTTTTT. Its protein product is CATSRGGQGGTGELFF. The rearrangement joins TRBV15 to TRBJ2-2; 9 nucleotides align to TRBD1. The CDR3 extends over 16 amino acids. Losses at the gene ends were 1 base for V and 4 bases for J; bases not matched to a gene: 4. CDR1 and CDR2 from the germline V gene are LNHNV and YYDKDF (reference sequence).

V gene TRBV10-2 combines with J gene TRBJ2-4, with 9 positions matching TRBD1. There are 15 residues in the CDR3. The V segment lost 6 bases and the J segment 0 bases; nucleotides outside the gene matches: 3. Germline CDR1 WSHSY, CDR2 SAAADI. The CDR3 spells CASRDRGRAKNIQYF. Here the CDR3 DNA reads TGCGCCAGCAGGGACAGGGGACGAGCCAAAAACATTCAGTACTTC.

V is TRBV19 and J is TRBJ1-5; no clear D. Germline CDR1 reads LNHDA; CDR2 reads SQIVND (reference sequence). The CDR3 loop spans 14 amino acids. V dropped 7 bases and J dropped 5 bases, with 15 bases sitting between them. Here the CDR3 reads CASNPDVSDQPQHF. DNA for the CDR3: TGTGCCAGTAACCCGGACGTCTCAGATCAGCCCCAGCATTTT. Supplemented by reference TRBV19 and TRBJ1-5, the full variable domain reads DGGITQSPKYLFRKEGQNVTLSCEQNLNHDAMYWYRQDPGQGLRLIYYSQIVNDFQKGDIAEGYSVSREKKESFPLTVTSAQKNPTAFYLCASNPDVSDQPQHFGDGTRLSIL.

This chain connects TRBV19 to TRBJ1-1; the D gene is possibly TRBD1 (5 bases). From germline, CDR1 is LNHDA and CDR2 SQIVND (reference sequence). The CDR3 has 13 residues. The V gene lost 7 bases and the J gene lost 3 bases, with 12 bases spanning the gap. This chain's CDR3 is CASNPGRYTEAFF. The CDR3 nucleotides are TGTGCCAGTAATCCGGGACGGTACACTGAAGCTTTCTTT.

The V call is TRBV6-8, the J call TRBJ2-2; D unresolved. V was clipped by 8 bases and J by 4 bases, with 8 bases between them. The CDR3 runs to 12 residues. Germline loops: CDR1 MNHGY, CDR2 SAAAGT. CDR3 DNA: TGTGCCAGCGGAGTAGGCACCGGGGAGCTGTTTTTT. It translates to CASGVGTGELFF.

This rearrangement joins TRBV18 to TRBJ1-5; D gene unclear. Trimming shortened V by 2 bases and J by 1 base, and 3 bases separated the two germline ends. The CDR3 length is 13 residues. The germline gives CDR1 KGHSH, CDR2 LQKENI. The CDR3, as DNA: TGTGCCAGCTCACCAGCGAGCAATCAGCCCCAGCATTTT. Protein sequence: CASSPASNQPQHF.

This clone has just a few counts. Other DNA sequences in the same sample also yield this CDR3. The V gene is TRBV6-8, the J gene TRBJ2-7; D gene unclear. Trimming left V 5 bases short and J 2 bases short, with 10 bases between. From germline, CDR1 is MNHGY and CDR2 SAAAGT. The CDR3 has 13 residues. The DNA for the CDR3 is TGTGCCAGCAGTAGGGATCGGACCTACGAGCAGTACTTC. Protein sequence: CASSRDRTYEQYF.

In its sample, this clone is large. The chain combines TRBV15 with TRBJ2-7; 12 nucleotides match TRBD2. Germline V gene data show CDR1 as LNHNV and CDR2 as YYDKDF (reference sequence). The V and J ends lost 2 bases and 3 bases, in that order; junction bases with no gene match: 20. The CDR3 has 21 amino acids. The CDR3 DNA reads TGTGCCACCAGCAGATCCAACCCCGATTCAGGACTAGCGGGGAATTACTACGAGCAGTACTTC. Translating gives CATSRSNPDSGLAGNYYEQYF. Complete variable domain (other parts from reference TRBV15 and TRBJ2-7): DAMVIQNPRYQVTQFGKPVTLSCSQTLNHNVMYWYQQKSSQAPKLLFHYYDKDFNNEADTPDNFQSRRPNTSFCFLDIRSPGLGDTAMYLCATSRSNPDSGLAGNYYEQYFGPGTRLTVT.

By share, this clone ranks as medium-sized (0.01 to 0.1%). This chain connects TRBV11-3 to TRBJ1-1; tentative D call: TRBD1 (5 bases). The V end was cut by 6 bases, the J end by 0 bases, with 20 bases between. The CDR3 contains 17 residues. Germline V gene sequence: CDR1 SGHNT, CDR2 YENEEA. The CDR3 DNA sequence: TGTGCCAGCAGTATGAAGTTGCGGGGCACTATGAACACTGAAGCTTTCTTT. Translating it yields CASSMKLRGTMNTEAFF.

The chain recombines TRBV29-1 with TRBJ2-2; TRBD1 matches at 8 bases. This CDR3 is 13 amino acids long. CDR1 SQVTM and CDR2 ANQGSEA come from the germline V gene. Unmatched junction bases numbered 8, after V lost 7 bases and J lost 7 bases. This CDR3 is CSARTGYGGELFF. The DNA for the CDR3 is TGCAGCGCCCGGACAGGGTACGGCGGGGAGCTGTTTTTT.

By its share, this clone is medium-sized (0.01 to 0.1%). This chain connects TRBV6-8 to TRBJ1-5; D might be TRBD1 (5 bases). V dropped 6 bases and J dropped 5 bases, with 20 bases sitting between them. The CDR3 extends over 16 amino acids. Germline values: CDR1 MNHGY, CDR2 SAAAGT. The CDR3 DNA is TGTGCCAGCAGGAGGGGAGGAGCAGGAGACGATCAGCCCCAGCATTTT. As protein: CASRRGGAGDDQPQHF.

The rearrangement uses TRBV6-8 and TRBJ2-3; D remains ambiguous. CDR1 is MNHGY, CDR2 SAAAGT, per germline. Trimming took off 5 bases at V and 0 bases at J, with 12 bases between the two ends. CDR3 length equals 15 residues. This CDR3 reads CASSHGATSTDTQYF. In DNA, the CDR3 is TGTGCCAGCAGTCATGGAGCCACTAGCACAGATACGCAGTATTTT.

The rearrangement uses TRBV10-3 and TRBJ2-7; D gene unclear. Germline CDR1 reads ENHRY; CDR2 reads SYGVKD. The CDR3 contains 16 residues. Trimming took off 0 bases at V and 2 bases at J, with 14 bases between the two ends. The CDR3, as DNA: TGTGCCATCAGTGAGTCTTTCGGTGGCGGAACCTACGAGCAGTACTTC. Translation gives CAISESFGGGTYEQYF.

This clone was picked up a small number of times. This chain connects TRBV6-8 to TRBJ2-1; D is unclear. CDR3 length: 13 residues. Trimming took off 4 bases at V and 4 bases at J, with 8 bases between the two ends. CDR1 and CDR2 from the germline V gene are MNHGY and SAAAGT. CDR3 sequence: CASSSIPYNEQFF. CDR3 DNA: TGTGCCAGCAGTTCGATTCCATACAATGAGCAGTTCTTC.

In regard to this clone: The junction differs from germline at one of its ends, possibly a read error. This chain connects TRBV6-8 to TRBJ2-7, with 12 positions matching TRBD2. The germline gives CDR1 MNHGY, CDR2 SAAAGT. The CDR3 runs 15 residues. This chain's CDR3 is CASSDSSGGAYEQYF. CDR3 coding DNA: TGTGCCAGCAGTGACTCTAGCGGGGGGGCCTACGAGCAGTACTTC.

A few counts support this clone. The CDR3 spells CASSGRDYSGGRSSTDTQYF. The DNA for the CDR3 is TGTGCCAGTAGTGGCAGGGACTACTCTGGAGGTCGATCTAGCACAGATACGCAGTATTTT. V usage is TRBV19 and J usage is TRBJ2-3; TRBD2 matches at 7 bases. The germline V gene has CDR1 LNHDA and CDR2 SQIVND (reference sequence). The V segment lost 5 bases and the J segment 0 bases; nucleotides outside the gene matches: 20. This CDR3 has 20 amino acids.

By frequency in the sample, this clone is medium-sized. V gene TRBV11-3 combines with J gene TRBJ2-3; perhaps TRBD2 as D (6 bases). The CDR3 has 16 residues. V was clipped by 3 bases and J by 5 bases, with 18 bases between them. CDR1 and CDR2 (germline): SGHNT, YENEEA. CDR3 bases: TGTGCCAGCAGCTTTTACGGGGGTACTGCAGGAGATACGCAGTATTTT. Translation: CASSFYGGTAGDTQYF.

This clone came up a few times. This chain uses TRBV1 with TRBJ1-2; TRBD1 reflects the table's D call only, with no check against the DNA. TRBV1 counts as a pseudogene. The CDR3 sequence is 14 residues long. For the CDR3, the DNA is TGCGCCAGCAGCCAGCAAACAGGAAACTATGGCTACACCTTC. It translates to CASSQQTGNYGYTF.

The chain is built from TRBV12-5 and TRBJ1-2; D call uncertain. Germline V CDR1 and CDR2: LGHNT, FRNRAP. This CDR3 comprises 13 residues. The CDR3 region is CASTQSSNYGYTF. For the CDR3, the DNA is TGTGCCAGCACCCAATCGTCTAACTATGGCTACACCTTC.

This chain links TRBV11-3 with TRBJ1-1; D is perhaps TRBD1 (6 bases). CDR1 is SGHNT, CDR2 YENEEA, per germline. The CDR3 loop spans 15 amino acids. V was shortened by 5 bases and J by 10 bases, with 23 bases between the two germline ends. CDR3 region: CASSPRATGRSGAFF. DNA for the CDR3: TGTGCCAGCAGCCCGAGGGCTACAGGGCGTTCGGGAGCTTTCTTT.

The chain combines TRBV18 with TRBJ1-2; 10 nucleotides match TRBD1. V shed 7 bases, J shed 9 bases, and the junction held 5 bases outside the gene matches. The CDR3 is made up of 12 amino acids. The germline CDR1 and CDR2 sequences are KGHSH and LQKENI. The CDR3 DNA follows: TGTGCCAGCTGGGGGACAGGGGATAGCTACACCTTC. Translation gives CASWGTGDSYTF.

The chain is built from TRBV11-3 and TRBJ2-7; 7 bases are a match to TRBD1. CDR1 SGHNT and CDR2 YENEEA come from the germline V gene. The length of the CDR3 is 15 residues. With 1 base clipped from V and 4 bases from J, the junction kept 7 bases outside the gene matches. CDR3 DNA: TGTGCCAGCAGCTTAGGTAGGGGGCAGCCTTACGAGCAGTACTTC. It codes for CASSLGRGQPYEQYF.